The 26 T cell receptor beta chains presented below share a single source sample, sequenced in a study of blood T cell repertoires in COVID-19. Data came from immunoSEQ multiplex PCR; TCRdb stores just in-frame clones and leaves some out. The sample lists approximately 200,000 clones, approximately 83% occurring once. The sample was peripheral blood. These receptors all come from a human donor with active or convalescent COVID-19. The donor label of this sample is uncertain.

This clone was observed once. This rearrangement joins TRBV9 to TRBJ2-1; 8 bases match TRBD2. The CDR3 extends over 15 amino acids. Per the germline V gene, CDR1 is SGDLS and CDR2 is YYNGEE. The V and J ends lost 0 bases and 4 bases, in that order; junction bases with no gene match: 3. CDR3 region: CASSVAGGPYNEQFF. The DNA for the CDR3 is TGTGCCAGCAGCGTAGCGGGGGGGCCGTACAATGAGCAGTTCTTC. Full variable domain (rest looked up from reference TRBV9 and TRBJ2-1): DSGVTQTPKHLITATGQRVTLRCSPRSGDLSVYWYQQSLDQGLQFLIQYYNGEERAKGNILERFSAQQFPDLHSELNLSSLELGDSALYFCASSVAGGPYNEQFFGPGTRLTVL.

The chain employs TRBV7-2 and TRBJ1-3, with 7 positions matching TRBD1. Germline trimming cut 6 bases from V and 7 bases from J; bases unmatched to any gene: 15. CDR3 size: 16 residues. The V gene's germline CDR1 is SGHTA and CDR2 FQGNSA. In DNA form, the CDR3 reads TGTGCCAGCAGGTACCAGACAGGGCTCTTGTCGAACACCATATATTTT. Residues: CASRYQTGLLSNTIYF.

The chain combines TRBV28 with TRBJ2-5, with unresolved D. In germline, CDR1 is MDHEN, CDR2 SYDVKM. V lost 4 bases and J 7 bases, leaving 16 bases between the germline ends. The CDR3 covers 14 residues. CDR3 protein: CASSSESQPVTQYF. CDR3 DNA: TGTGCCAGCAGTTCGGAGAGTCAACCCGTGACCCAGTACTTC.

V is TRBV7-2 and J is TRBJ1-2; D is unclear. The germline gives CDR1 SGHTA, CDR2 FQGNSA. The CDR3 has 14 amino acids. V was clipped by 2 bases and J by 6 bases, with 13 bases between them. CDR3 DNA: TGTGCCAGCAGCTTAAGGCAGCCGGGGAATGGCTACACCTTC. This gives the protein CASSLRQPGNGYTF. The whole variable domain, remainder taken from reference TRBV7-2 and TRBJ1-2, is GAGVSQSPSNKVTEKGKDVELRCDPISGHTALYWYRQSLGQGLEFLIYFQGNSAPDKSGLPSDRFSAERTGGSVSTLTIQRTQQEDSAVYLCASSLRQPGNGYTFGSGTRLTVV.

The J gene is TRBJ2-3, the V gene TRBV24-1; D is unresolved. V was clipped by 0 bases and J by 0 bases, with 6 bases between them. In germline, CDR1 is KGHDR, CDR2 SFDVKD. The length of the CDR3 is 15 residues. CDR3 in amino acids: CATSDLRVSTDTQYF. Written as DNA, the CDR3 is TGTGCCACCAGTGATTTGAGAGTTAGCACAGATACGCAGTATTTT.

The chain has TRBV10-3 and TRBJ2-1, with 13 bases fitting TRBD2. CDR3 length equals 16 residues. The J segment lost 7 bases and the V segment lost 5 bases, leaving 8 bases of the junction unmatched. The germline gives CDR1 ENHRY, CDR2 SYGVKD. As DNA, the CDR3 is TGTGCCATCAGTCGGCCGGGACTAGCGGGAAGGAATGAGCAGTTCTTC. As protein: CAISRPGLAGRNEQFF.

This clone was detected only a few times. The chain has TRBV2 and TRBJ2-7; 8 nucleotides match TRBD2. Germline CDR1 is SNHLY and CDR2 is FYNNEI. This CDR3 is 13 amino acids long. Trimming cost V 10 bases and J 3 bases; bases outside gene matches: 8. CDR3 amino acids: CATSSGPRYEQYF. In DNA form, the CDR3 reads TGTGCCACCTCTAGCGGGCCACGCTACGAGCAGTACTTC.

This sequence joins TRBV27 and TRBJ2-7; 7 positions agree with TRBD1. Losses at the gene ends were 3 bases for V and 6 bases for J; bases not matched to a gene: 5. The CDR3 contains 13 residues. The germline V gene encodes CDR1 MNHEY and CDR2 SMNVEV (reference sequence). The CDR3 is CASSLGRGLEQYF. The DNA for the CDR3 is TGTGCCAGCAGTTTGGGTAGGGGGCTCGAGCAGTACTTC.

J is TRBJ1-2 and V is TRBV6-6; D gene ambiguous. V was trimmed by 11 bases and J by 0 bases, leaving 7 bases between them. The CDR3 runs to 11 residues. Germline V gene sequence: CDR1 MNHNY, CDR2 SVGAGI (reference sequence). The CDR3 loop is CAAHTNYGYTF. CDR3 in DNA: TGTGCCGCCCACACTAACTATGGCTACACCTTC.

The chain joins TRBV6-2 or TRBV6-3 to TRBJ2-1; D might be TRBD2 (5 bases). The CDR3 extends over 15 amino acids. Germline V lookup: CDR1 MNHEY, CDR2 SVGEGT. V shed 4 bases and J shed 6 bases, with 16 bases lying between them. CDR3 protein: CASSSHPDRGNEQFF. The CDR3, as DNA: TGTGCCAGCAGTTCTCATCCGGACCGGGGCAATGAGCAGTTCTTC.

This clone has at least ten counts. The rearrangement uses TRBV20-1 and TRBJ2-7; perhaps TRBD2 as D (7 bases). The germline CDR1 and CDR2 sequences are DFQATT and SNEGSKA (reference sequence). The germline V and J ends were trimmed by 3 bases and 9 bases, with 15 bases remaining between them. There are 12 residues in the CDR3. The CDR3 DNA reads TGCAGTGCTAGTCCCGGGGGGCCTGGGCAGTACTTC. Translation gives CSASPGGPGQYF.

This chain joins TRBV11-3 and TRBJ2-7, with TRBD2 identical over 7 bases. This CDR3 contains 15 residues. Germline values: CDR1 SGHNT, CDR2 YENEEA. The V gene end was trimmed by 11 bases and the J gene end by 5 bases; junction bases not matched to a gene: 18. CDR3 bases: TGTGCCGGCACCTTAGGAGGCGGGAGTGGCAACGAGCAGTACTTC. It codes for CAGTLGGGSGNEQYF.

The rearrangement joins TRBV18 to TRBJ2-7; 9 bases fit TRBD1. The germline V gene encodes CDR1 KGHSH and CDR2 LQKENI. Germline trimming cut 3 bases from V and 2 bases from J; bases unmatched to any gene: 8. The CDR3 totals 16 residues. The CDR3 nucleotides are TGTGCCAGCTCACCGGGGACAGGGAGATTTCCCTACGAGCAGTACTTC. Translation gives CASSPGTGRFPYEQYF. Using reference TRBV18 and TRBJ2-7 for the parts outside the CDR3, the full variable domain is NAGVMQNPRHLVRRRGQEARLRCSPMKGHSHVYWYRQLPEEGLKFMVYLQKENIIDESGMPKERFSAEFPKEGPSILRIQQVVRGDSAAYFCASSPGTGRFPYEQYFGPGTRLTVT.

V gene TRBV9 combines with J gene TRBJ2-7, with D hard to call. The CDR3 runs to 14 residues. The V gene's germline CDR1 is SGDLS and CDR2 YYNGEE. V was clipped by 7 bases and J by 4 bases, with 18 bases between them. The CDR3, as DNA: TGTGCCAGCGCCCTGGCCGACACCAATTACGAGCAGTACTTC. Translation: CASALADTNYEQYF.

The chain carries TRBV6-5 and TRBJ1-2, with D possibly being TRBD1 (6 bases). CDR3 size: 13 residues. V lost 7 bases and J lost 4, with 13 bases in between. Germline CDR1 is MNHEY and CDR2 is SVGAGI. The CDR3 loop is CASTLGGSYGYTF. CDR3 DNA sequence: TGTGCCAGCACCCTTGGGGGCAGCTATGGCTACACCTTC.

The chain joins TRBV4-1 to TRBJ2-6; D might be TRBD2 (6 bases). The CDR3 loop spans 16 amino acids. V dropped 0 bases and J dropped 8 bases, with 14 bases sitting between them. Germline V gene lookup returns CDR1 MGHRA and CDR2 YSYEKL. In nucleotides, the CDR3 is TGCGCCAGCAGCCAAGAAGGTGGAGGAGGGACCAACGTCCTGACTTTC. Translation gives CASSQEGGGGTNVLTF.

This rearrangement joins TRBV2 to TRBJ2-7, with TRBD2 identical over 14 bases. This CDR3 has 14 amino acids. With V trimmed by 8 bases and J by 2 bases, 2 bases remained unmatched. Germline CDR1 SNHLY, CDR2 FYNNEI. CDR3 loop: CASATSGGAYEQYF. The CDR3 nucleotides are TGTGCCAGCGCGACTAGCGGGGGGGCCTACGAGCAGTACTTC.

The CDR3 DNA reads TGTGCCAGCAGCTCCCCTCAGACAGGGGGGTATGAAAAACTGTTTTTT. Translated: CASSSPQTGGYEKLFF. The chain carries TRBV9 and TRBJ1-4, with 9 bases fitting TRBD1. The CDR3 sequence is 16 residues long. J gave up 6 bases and V 4 bases, and 10 bases lay outside the gene matches. Germline CDR1 SGDLS, CDR2 YYNGEE. The whole variable domain, filled in from reference TRBV9 and TRBJ1-4, reads DSGVTQTPKHLITATGQRVTLRCSPRSGDLSVYWYQQSLDQGLQFLIQYYNGEERAKGNILERFSAQQFPDLHSELNLSSLELGDSALYFCASSSPQTGGYEKLFFGSGTQLSVL.

The rearrangement joins TRBV6-2 or TRBV6-3 to TRBJ2-7; D is perhaps TRBD2 (7 bases). The germline V gene has CDR1 MNHEY and CDR2 SVGEGT. Trimming removed 2 bases at V and 2 bases at J, with 10 bases between. This CDR3 has 14 amino acids. Here the CDR3 reads CASSYVGGPYEQYF. CDR3 coding DNA: TGTGCCAGCAGTTACGTGGGGGGGCCCTACGAGCAGTACTTC.

The rearrangement links TRBV11-3 to TRBJ2-1; tentatively, D is TRBD2 (5 bases). Germline V CDR1 and CDR2: SGHNT, YENEEA. This CDR3 region has 13 residues. The V end lost 4 bases, the J end lost 10 bases, and 14 bases lay between the germline ends. The CDR3 here is CASSWPTRGEQFF. CDR3 nucleotide sequence: TGTGCCAGCAGCTGGCCTACAAGAGGGGAGCAGTTCTTC. The entire variable domain, with the rest obtained from reference TRBV11-3 and TRBJ2-1, is as follows: EAGVVQSPRYKIIEKKQPVAFWCNPISGHNTLYWYLQNLGQGPELLIRYENEEAVDDSQLPKDRFSAERLKGVDSTLKIQPAELGDSAVYLCASSWPTRGEQFFGPGTRLTVL.

The chain joins TRBV11-2 to TRBJ2-3; 9 bases fit TRBD1. The CDR3 has 14 amino acids. The junction had 7 bases not matched to a gene; V was cut back by 3 bases and J by 9 bases. Germline V gene lookup returns CDR1 SGHAT and CDR2 FQNNGV. CDR3 amino acids: CASSFRDRVGTQYF. CDR3 coding DNA: TGTGCCAGCAGCTTTCGGGACAGGGTGGGGACGCAGTATTTT.

The CDR3 bases are TGTGCCAGTAGTAGTCAATCACCGGGACTAGCGGGTGCACCCGGTGAGCAGTTCTTC. It codes for CASSSQSPGLAGAPGEQFF. The chain couples TRBV19 to TRBJ2-1; 12 nucleotides match TRBD2. J lost 9 bases, V lost 4 bases, and 19 bases had no gene match. Germline values: CDR1 LNHDA, CDR2 SQIVND (reference sequence). This CDR3 is built from 19 residues.

This chain links TRBV30 with TRBJ1-3; maybe TRBD1 (6 bases). The ends were cut back, 0 bases at V and 9 bases at J, with 15 bases in the middle. Germline lookup yields CDR1 GTSNPN and CDR2 SVGIG (reference sequence). The CDR3 loop spans 14 amino acids. Here the CDR3 DNA reads TGTGCCTGGAGTGTATTAGGGGGTCGGAGCACCATATATTTT. Amino acid sequence: CAWSVLGGRSTIYF.

The CDR3 loop reads CASSLVGGGSYEQYF. The CDR3 coding sequence is TGTGCCAGCAGCTTAGTCGGCGGAGGGTCCTACGAGCAGTACTTC. This chain uses TRBV7-8 with TRBJ2-7; D is perhaps TRBD2 (6 bases). Germline V gene data show CDR1 as SGHVS and CDR2 as FQNEAQ. V lost 1 base to trimming and J lost 1 base, with 11 bases between them. This CDR3 is 15 amino acids long.

The chain links TRBV13 to TRBJ2-3; no reliable D call. V gave up 5 bases and J gave up 5 bases, with 11 bases separating them. This CDR3 is built from 13 residues. The V gene's germline CDR1 is PRHDT and CDR2 FYEKMQ (reference sequence). The CDR3 spells CASSGLARDTQYF. In DNA, the CDR3 is TGTGCCAGCAGCGGGTTAGCCAGAGATACGCAGTATTTT.

The rearrangement uses TRBV3-1 (or the pseudogene TRBV3-2) and TRBJ1-6; D is perhaps TRBD1 (6 bases). The CDR3 is made up of 19 amino acids. The germline CDR1 and CDR2 sequences are LGHDT and YNNKEL (reference sequence). V was trimmed by 4 bases and J by 0 bases, leaving 19 bases between them. The CDR3 DNA follows: TGTGCCAGCAGCCGAAAACCCCTAACAGGGAGCTCCTATAATTCACCCCTCCACTTT. Its protein product is CASSRKPLTGSSYNSPLHF.